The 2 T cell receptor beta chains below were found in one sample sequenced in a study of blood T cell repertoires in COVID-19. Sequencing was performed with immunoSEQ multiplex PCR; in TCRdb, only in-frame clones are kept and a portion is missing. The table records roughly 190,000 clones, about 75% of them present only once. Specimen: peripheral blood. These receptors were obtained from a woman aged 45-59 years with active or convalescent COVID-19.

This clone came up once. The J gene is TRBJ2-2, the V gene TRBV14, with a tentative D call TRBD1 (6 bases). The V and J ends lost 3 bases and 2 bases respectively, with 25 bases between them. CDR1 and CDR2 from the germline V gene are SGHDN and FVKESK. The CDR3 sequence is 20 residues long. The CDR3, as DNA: TGTGCCAGCAGCCACCGCACAGGCTCAGGGGAACTGAAAAACACCGGGGAGCTGTTTTTT. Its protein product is CASSHRTGSGELKNTGELFF. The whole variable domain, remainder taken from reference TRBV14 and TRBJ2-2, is EAGVTQFPSHSVIEKGQTVTLRCDPISGHDNLYWYRRVMGKEIKFLLHFVKESKQDESGMPNNRFLAERTGGTYSTLKVQPAELEDSGVYFCASSHRTGSGELKNTGELFFGEGSRLTVL.

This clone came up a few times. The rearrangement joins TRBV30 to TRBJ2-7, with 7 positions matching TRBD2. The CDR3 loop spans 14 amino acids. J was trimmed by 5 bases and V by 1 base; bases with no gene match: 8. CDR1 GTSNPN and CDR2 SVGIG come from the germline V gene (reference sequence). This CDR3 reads CAWSERGVAHEQYF. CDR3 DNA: TGTGCCTGGAGTGAGCGGGGAGTGGCCCACGAGCAGTACTTC.